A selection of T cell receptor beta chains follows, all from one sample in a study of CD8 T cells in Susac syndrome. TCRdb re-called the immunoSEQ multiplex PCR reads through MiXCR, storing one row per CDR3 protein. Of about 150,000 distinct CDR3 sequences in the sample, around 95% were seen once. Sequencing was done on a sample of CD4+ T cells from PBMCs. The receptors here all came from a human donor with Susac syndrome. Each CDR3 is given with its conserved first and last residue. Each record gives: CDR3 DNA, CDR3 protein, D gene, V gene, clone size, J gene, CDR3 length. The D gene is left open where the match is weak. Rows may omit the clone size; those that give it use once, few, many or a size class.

TGTGCCAGCAGCCAAGACTGGGGTAACGAGCAGTACTTC CASSQDWGNEQYF . TRBV4-2 . TRBJ2-7 13
TGTGCCAGCAGCCAGAGCGATTCACCCCTCCACTTT CASSQSDSPLHF . TRBV14 . TRBJ1-6 12
TGTGCCAGCAGCGTTGCTCCAGCGAACAATGAGCAGTTCTTC CASSVAPANNEQFF . TRBV7-3 once TRBJ2-1 14
TGCAGCGTCGCCGACGCAAACTATGGCTACACCTTC CSVADANYGYTF . TRBV29-1 . TRBJ1-2 12
TGTGCCAGCAGCCATGGACAGGGACGCTCTGGGGCCAACGTCCTGACTTTC CASSHGQGRSGANVLTF TRBD1 TRBV3-1 . TRBJ2-6 17
TGTGCCAGCAGCTTGACTAAGGACCTTGAAGCTTTCTTT CASSLTKDLEAFF . TRBV5-4 . TRBJ1-1 13
TGCAGCGCCCGAGAGGACTCCTACGAGCAGTACTTC CSAREDSYEQYF . TRBV29-1 . TRBJ2-7 12
TGTGCCAGCAGTCCACCCCCCCGGGAGGGGAGGGAGACCCAGTACTTC CASSPPPREGRETQYF TRBD2 TRBV12-3/TRBV12-4 . TRBJ2-5 16
TGTGCCAGCAGTGGATCAGGGGGCTACGAGCAGTACTTC CASSGSGGYEQYF TRBD1 TRBV19 . TRBJ2-7 13
TGTGCCAGCGGCGGGGAAACCTCCTACGAGCAGTACTTC CASGGETSYEQYF . TRBV6-1 . TRBJ2-7 13
TGCAGTGCCAGGTACTGGCGGAGCTACAATGAGCAGTTCTTC CSARYWRSYNEQFF . TRBV20-1 . TRBJ2-1 14
TGTGCCAGCAGCCAAGGACAGGGTGAAGGTGGCTACACCTTC CASSQGQGEGGYTF TRBD1 TRBV7-2 . TRBJ1-2 14
TGTGCCAGCAGCTTGAAGAGCAGAACGAACACTGAAGCTTTCTTT CASSLKSRTNTEAFF . TRBV7-8 . TRBJ1-1 15
TGTGCCAGCAGTCGACTAGTCGGTGAGCAGTTCTTC CASSRLVGEQFF . TRBV12-3/TRBV12-4 . TRBJ2-1 12
TGTGCCAGCTCCCTGTGGGGGGGGGTGAACACCGGGGAGCTGTTTTTT CASSLWGGVNTGELFF TRBD2 TRBV3-1 . TRBJ2-2 16
TGCAGTGCTTTCCAGGACAGGGGTGGCGAGCAGTACTTC CSAFQDRGGEQYF TRBD1 TRBV20-1 . TRBJ2-7 13
TGCAGTGCTAGGGGACAGGGCAATCAGCCCCAGCATTTT CSARGQGNQPQHF TRBD1 TRBV20-1 few TRBJ1-5 13
TGTGCCAGCAGCGTCGAGGAAGAGACCCAGTACTTC CASSVEEETQYF . TRBV9 . TRBJ2-5 12
TGTGCCAGCAGCCTAGGGGAGACGGGTAATGAGCAGTTCTTC CASSLGETGNEQFF . TRBV5-4 . TRBJ2-1 14
TGCAGTGCTAGAGCCCCGGCTAGCGGGGGGGAGACCCAGTACTTC CSARAPASGGETQYF TRBD2 TRBV20-1 . TRBJ2-5 15
TGTGCCAGCAGCGTAGCTGGCGGGGGGGAGCAGTTCTTC CASSVAGGGEQFF TRBD2 TRBV9 . TRBJ2-1 13
TGTGCCAGCAGCGTCGGGACAGGGGGCCCCTACGAGCAGTACTTC CASSVGTGGPYEQYF TRBD1 TRBV9 . TRBJ2-7 15